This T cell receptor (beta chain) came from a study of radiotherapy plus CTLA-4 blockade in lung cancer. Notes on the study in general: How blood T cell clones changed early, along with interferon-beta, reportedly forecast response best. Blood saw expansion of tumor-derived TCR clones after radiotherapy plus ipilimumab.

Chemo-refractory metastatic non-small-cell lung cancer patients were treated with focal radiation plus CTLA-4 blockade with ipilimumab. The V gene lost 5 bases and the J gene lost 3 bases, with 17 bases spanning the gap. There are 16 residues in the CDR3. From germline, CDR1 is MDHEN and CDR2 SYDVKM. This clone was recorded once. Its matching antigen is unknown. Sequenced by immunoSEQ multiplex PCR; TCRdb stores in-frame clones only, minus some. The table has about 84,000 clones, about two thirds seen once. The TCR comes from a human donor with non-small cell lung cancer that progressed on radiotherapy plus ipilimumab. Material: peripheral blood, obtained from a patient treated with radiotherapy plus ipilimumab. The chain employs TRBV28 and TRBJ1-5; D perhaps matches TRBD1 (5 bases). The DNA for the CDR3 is TGTGCCAGCAGTACGGCCTCTGCGACAGTCAATCAGCCCCAGCATTTT. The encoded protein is CASSTASATVNQPQHF.